These 19 T cell receptor beta chains share one sample of origin, sequenced in a study of human T cells and chemical hapten exposure. Time point noted: patch test 2, 6 weeks after DPC sensitization. Treatment denoted: therapeutic diphenylcyclopropenone sensitization with weekly scalp DPC. TCRdb itself ran the RACE reads through MiXCR, one entry per CDR3 protein. The sample includes 20,000 to 30,000 distinct CDR3 sequences, 8% to 10% of them seen just once. The specimen was whole blood, collected in connection with sensitization to the hapten diphenylcyclopropenone (DPC). These receptors originate from a man aged 25-45 years with alopecia areata. Some clones in this sample may be carry-over from other donors' samples.

In this sample, this clonotype turned up a few times. V and J are TRBV18 and TRBJ1-5; no reliable D call. The CDR3 runs to 16 residues. V shed 2 bases and J shed 2 bases, with 13 bases lying between them. CDR1 and CDR2 (germline): KGHSH, LQKENI. CDR3: CASSPIELVGNQPQHF. CDR3 sequence (DNA): TGTGCCAGCTCACCAATTGAACTGGTGGGCAATCAGCCCCAGCATTTT.

In this sample, this clonotype turned up once. The chain combines TRBV9 with TRBJ2-3; perhaps TRBD2 as D (5 bases). Trimming stripped 0 bases from V and 3 bases from J, with 8 bases between. This CDR3 is 14 amino acids long. CDR1 and CDR2 (germline): SGDLS, YYNGEE. The CDR3 region is CASSVVEGTDTQYF. CDR3 in DNA: TGTGCCAGCAGCGTAGTAGAGGGAACAGATACGCAGTATTTT.

In this sample, this clonotype turned up many times. V usage is TRBV19 and J usage is TRBJ1-2; 11 bases fit TRBD1. Germline assignment: CDR1 LNHDA and CDR2 SQIVND (reference sequence). The junction had 6 bases not matched to a gene; V was cut back by 4 bases and J by 8 bases. CDR3 length: 14 residues. This CDR3 reads CASSTSGTGGGYTF. DNA of the CDR3: TGTGCCAGTAGTACCTCCGGGACAGGGGGAGGCTACACCTTC.

This clonotype has just a few counts. The gene calls are TRBV12-3 or TRBV12-4 and TRBJ1-1; D is ambiguous. This CDR3 is 13 amino acids long. CDR3 bases: TGTGTAATAGGGTCTTACCCGAACACTGAAGCTTTCTTT. It encodes CVIGSYPNTEAFF.

This clonotype has a count of ten or more. The V call is TRBV5-1, the J call TRBJ1-1; TRBD1 is a possible D gene (6 bases). This CDR3 is 13 amino acids long. Trimming cost V 4 bases and J 1 base, with 8 bases left between them. CDR1 and CDR2 from the germline V gene are SGHRS and YFSETQ. DNA for the CDR3: TGCGCCAGCAGCATGGGACAGAACACTGAAGCTTTCTTT. Translated, it gives CASSMGQNTEAFF.

There are a few counts of this clonotype. The chain combines TRBV7-3 with TRBJ1-2, with D perhaps TRBD1 (5 bases). The CDR3 is 13 residues long. V was shortened by 0 bases and J by 7 bases, with 9 bases between the two germline ends. Germline CDR1 is SGHTA and CDR2 is FQGTGA. In DNA form, the CDR3 reads TGTGCCAGCAGCTTAACGGATCAGGGTGGCTACACCTTC. Translated: CASSLTDQGGYTF. Drawing the rest from reference TRBV7-3 and TRBJ1-2, the complete variable domain is GAGVSQTPSNKVTEKGKYVELRCDPISGHTALYWYRQSLGQGPEFLIYFQGTGAADDSGLPNDRFFAVRPEGSVSTLKIQRTERGDSAVYLCASSLTDQGGYTFGSGTRLTVV.

This clonotype was observed a handful of times. The genes are TRBV7-2 and TRBJ2-3, with 8 bases that match TRBD1. This CDR3 is built from 15 residues. V was pared by 3 bases and J by 1 base, with 3 bases of the junction left unmatched. Germline V gene data show CDR1 as SGHTA and CDR2 as FQGNSA. CDR3 DNA sequence: TGTGCCAGCAGCTTCCAGACAGGGGGCACAGATACGCAGTATTTT. Amino acids: CASSFQTGGTDTQYF.

This clonotype has just a few counts. V and J are TRBV6-5 and TRBJ1-1; possibly TRBD1 for D (6 bases). V lost 8 bases and J 6 bases, leaving 16 bases between the germline ends. CDR1 is MNHEY and CDR2 is SVGAGI in the germline V gene. This CDR3 has 13 amino acids. Here the CDR3 reads CASFGTKGSEAFF. The CDR3 DNA follows: TGTGCCAGCTTTGGGACAAAGGGCTCTGAAGCTTTCTTT.

Ten or more counts support this clonotype. The chain recombines TRBV6-2 or TRBV6-3 with TRBJ1-1; D is perhaps TRBD1 (5 bases). The CDR3 covers 12 residues. Trimming pared 2 bases from V and 6 bases from J, leaving 7 bases between. CDR1 and CDR2 from the germline V gene are MNHEY and SVGEGT. The DNA of the CDR3 is TGTGCCAGCAGTTACCAGGGACCTGAAGCTTTCTTT. It codes for CASSYQGPEAFF.

The V gene is TRBV19, the J gene TRBJ1-6, with no clear D. Per the germline V gene, CDR1 is LNHDA and CDR2 is SQIVND (reference sequence). V lost 3 bases to trimming and J lost 8 bases, with 11 bases between them. The CDR3 is 14 amino acids. The CDR3 protein is CASSIVKRDSPLHF. The CDR3 region has the DNA TGTGCCAGTAGTATTGTTAAAAGGGATTCACCCCTCCACTTT.

This clonotype was detected many times. The J gene is TRBJ2-7, the V gene TRBV6-8; either TRBD1 or TRBD2 may supply D (5 bases each). Germline V gene sequence: CDR1 MNHGY, CDR2 SAAAGT. Trimming cost V 5 bases and J 5 bases, with 19 bases left between them. This CDR3 has 15 residues. CDR3 bases: TGTGCCAGCAGTCGGATCGGGACGAAGGCCCACGAGCAGTACTTC. Amino acid sequence: CASSRIGTKAHEQYF.

This chain links TRBV12-3 or TRBV12-4 with TRBJ2-7, with TRBD1 identical over 7 bases. With 5 bases clipped from V and 2 bases from J, the junction kept 6 bases outside the gene matches. The CDR3 contains 14 residues. CDR3 DNA: TGTGCCAGCAGTCGGTGGGGACAGCCCTACGAGCAGTACTTC. Protein sequence: CASSRWGQPYEQYF.

This clonotype has ten or more counts. The J gene is TRBJ2-5, the V gene TRBV18; perhaps TRBD2 as D (6 bases). The length of the CDR3 is 14 residues. Germline V lookup: CDR1 KGHSH, CDR2 LQKENI. V was pared by 2 bases and J by 2 bases, with 9 bases between. The CDR3, as DNA: TGTGCCAGCTCACCATGGAGGGAACAAGAGACCCAGTACTTC. As protein: CASSPWREQETQYF.

This clonotype was detected many times. V usage is TRBV25-1 and J usage is TRBJ1-2; tentatively, D is TRBD1 (5 bases). CDR3 length equals 13 residues. Germline V CDR1 and CDR2: MGHDK, SYGVNS. Trimming took off 2 bases at V and 8 bases at J, with 12 bases between the two ends. The CDR3 DNA reads TGTGCCAGCAGTGAAACGGGACTAAAAGGCTACACCTTC. Amino acids: CASSETGLKGYTF.

This clonotype appeared a single time. The J gene is TRBJ2-1, the V gene TRBV6-2 or TRBV6-3; the D is unclear. Germline CDR1 reads MNHEY; CDR2 reads SVGEGT. CDR3 length: 11 amino acids. Trimming left V 2 bases short and J 12 bases short, with 8 bases between. CDR3 nucleotides: TGTGCCAGCAGTTACCAGACTTGGCAGTTCTTC. It translates to CASSYQTWQFF.

In its sample, this clonotype ranks as medium-sized. The CDR3 nucleotides read TGTGCCAGCACCTCGTGGGGGGGCCCCTTCACTGAAGCTTTCTTT. This gives the protein CASTSWGGPFTEAFF. V and J are TRBV6-2 or TRBV6-3 and TRBJ1-1; a possible D gene is TRBD1 (6 bases). Germline V lookup: CDR1 MNHEY, CDR2 SVGEGT. This CDR3 spans 15 amino acids. Trimming removed 7 bases from V and 4 bases from J, with 19 bases in between.

This clonotype has only a few counts. The chain employs TRBV5-5 and TRBJ2-1; D possibly matches TRBD1 or TRBD2 (5 bases each). The CDR3 has 14 residues. Trimming shortened V by 1 base and J by 4 bases, and 9 bases separated the two germline ends. The germline V gene has CDR1 SGHKS and CDR2 YYEKEE (reference sequence). The CDR3 reads CASSLPGAYNEQFF. The DNA for the CDR3 is TGTGCCAGCAGCTTGCCCGGGGCATACAATGAGCAGTTCTTC.

This clonotype was seen only a few times. V usage is TRBV29-1 and J usage is TRBJ2-5; D gene ambiguous. Germline V gives CDR1 SQVTM, CDR2 ANQGSEA. V lost 4 bases and J 5 bases, leaving 5 bases between the germline ends. The length of the CDR3 is 10 residues. The chain's CDR3 is CSVAVETQYF. In nucleotides, the CDR3 is TGCAGCGTTGCCGTCGAGACCCAGTACTTC.

Of note for this clonotype: The junction shows a germline mismatch at one end, possibly a read error. V is TRBV30 and J is TRBJ2-7, with 8 bases aligning to TRBD2. The CDR3 consists of 16 residues. Per germline, CDR1 GTSNPN and CDR2 SVGIG (reference sequence). The CDR3 is CAWVLPTPGLGDELYF. The CDR3 DNA reads as TGTGCCTGGGTTCTACCAACCCCGGGACTAGGTGACGAGCTGTACTTC.